This T cell receptor beta chain was retrieved from a study of cytomegalovirus exposure and HLA in healthy donors. About the study: Around 80 million unique TCRs from HLA-typed donors were held in an early data release.

Comment on this clone: The antigen is unknown.

Findings and limits, study-wide: Common viral pathogens seemed to be connected with several of the most significant clusters, according to a later analysis. Many donors shared some public TCRs, even though most TCR sequences were rare.

The CDR3 spans 13 residues. CDR1 is MNHEY and CDR2 is SMNVEV in the germline V gene (reference sequence). V was cut by 6 bases and J by 8 bases, with 14 bases left in between. PCR used 60 Vbeta primers and 13 Jbeta primers. TCRdb's copy holds only in-frame clones and misses some; the assay was immunoSEQ multiplex PCR. Seen here are around 110,000 clones, around 81% observed once, and the top ten hold 3% to 4%. The material sequenced was PBMCs. The receptor was isolated from a woman aged 25 to 39 in good health and CMV-seronegative. The chain combines TRBV27 with TRBJ2-4, with D possibly TRBD1 on 5 matching bases. The CDR3 loop reads CASSREKVDIQYF. As DNA, the CDR3 is TGTGCCAGCAGCAGGGAAAAGGTGGACATTCAGTACTTC.